The 22 T cell receptor beta chains below come from one sample, sequenced in a study of identical twins. TCRdb itself ran the 5' RACE reads through MiXCR, one entry per CDR3 protein. The repertoire holds hundreds of thousands of distinct CDR3 sequences, with 8.5% to 9% as singletons. These same data were also listed under a study on yellow fever vaccine responses in identical twins.

Sequenced sample: PBMCs. Every receptor here comes from a woman aged 18-35 years in good health.

This clonotype was counted at least ten times. V is TRBV15 and J is TRBJ2-5; no firm D call. The V gene lost 0 bases and the J gene lost 4 bases, with 6 bases spanning the gap. Germline V CDR1 and CDR2: LNHNV, YYDKDF (reference sequence). The CDR3 length is 13 residues. CDR3 sequence (DNA): TGTGCCACCAGCAGAGATCTAAGAGAGACCCAGTACTTC. Translation: CATSRDLRETQYF.

This clonotype has just a few counts. The chain uses TRBV4-3 and TRBJ2-5; 9 nucleotides match TRBD2. Germline lookup yields CDR1 LGHNA and CDR2 YSLEER. V shed 0 bases, J shed 3 bases, and the junction held 11 bases outside the gene matches. This CDR3 spans 18 amino acids. The chain's CDR3 is CASSQDGSAGGFEETQYF. The CDR3 DNA is TGCGCCAGCAGCCAAGATGGGTCCGCGGGAGGGTTTGAAGAGACCCAGTACTTC.

This clonotype was observed a handful of times. The rearrangement uses TRBV11-3 and TRBJ1-1, with D tentatively TRBD1 (5 bases). The V gene's germline CDR1 is SGHNT and CDR2 YENEEA. V was pared by 5 bases and J by 3 bases, with 16 bases between. CDR3 length: 15 residues. The CDR3 sequence is CASSPGRDGDTEAFF. The CDR3 nucleotides read TGTGCCAGCAGCCCAGGTCGGGACGGAGACACTGAAGCTTTCTTT.

This clonotype appeared a few times. V usage is TRBV7-2 and J usage is TRBJ2-7; a weak D match, TRBD1 (6 bases). CDR1 is SGHTA, CDR2 FQGNSA, per germline. V was clipped by 1 base and J by 5 bases, with 9 bases between them. The CDR3 sequence is 13 residues long. This chain's CDR3 is CASSLVDSHEQYF. In DNA, the CDR3 is TGTGCCAGCAGCTTAGTGGACAGCCACGAGCAGTACTTC. Full variable domain (missing parts from reference TRBV7-2 and TRBJ2-7): GAGVSQSPSNKVTEKGKDVELRCDPISGHTALYWYRQSLGQGLEFLIYFQGNSAPDKSGLPSDRFSAERTGGSVSTLTIQRTQQEDSAVYLCASSLVDSHEQYFGPGTRLTVT.

The table lists this clonotype with many counts. The chain is built from TRBV6-2 or TRBV6-3 and TRBJ2-7, with D perhaps matching TRBD2 (6 bases). Trimming shortened V by 6 bases and J by 6 bases, and 12 bases separated the two germline ends. CDR1 and CDR2 (germline): MNHEY, SVGEGT. CDR3 length: 12 residues. CDR3 DNA: TGTGCCAGCAGAATGGTTAGCGGCGAGCAGTACTTC. Translating it yields CASRMVSGEQYF.

This clonotype has only a few counts. The chain carries TRBV2 and TRBJ1-1; the D is unclear. This CDR3 is 14 amino acids long. Germline CDR1 reads SNHLY; CDR2 reads FYNNEI. The V and J ends lost 7 bases and 6 bases respectively, with 18 bases between them. The CDR3 sequence is CASKLGQLLPEAFF. For the CDR3, the DNA is TGTGCCAGCAAACTCGGCCAACTACTCCCTGAAGCTTTCTTT.

A few counts support this clonotype. The chain is built from TRBV7-9 and TRBJ1-6; 7 nucleotides line up with TRBD1. The CDR3 covers 14 residues. Trimming at V came to 1 base and at J to 10 bases, leaving 4 bases not matched to a gene. Germline values: CDR1 SEHNR, CDR2 FQNEAQ (reference sequence). The CDR3 sequence: CASSLGDSRSPLHF. The CDR3 DNA is TGTGCCAGCAGCTTAGGGGACAGTCGCTCACCCCTCCACTTT.

This clonotype was picked up a small number of times. J is TRBJ2-5 and V is TRBV5-1; 7 positions agree with TRBD2. Germline lookup yields CDR1 SGHRS and CDR2 YFSETQ. V lost 2 bases, J lost 4 bases, and 8 bases stayed unmatched. The CDR3 runs to 15 residues. The DNA for the CDR3 is TGCGCCAGCAGCTTCGAGGCTAGCGGCGGAGAGACCCAGTACTTC. This gives the protein CASSFEASGGETQYF.

The chain is built from TRBV27 and TRBJ2-3; no clear D gene. Per the germline V gene, CDR1 is MNHEY and CDR2 is SMNVEV (reference sequence). CDR3 length: 15 amino acids. V dropped 4 bases and J dropped 1 base, with 12 bases sitting between them. CDR3: CASSSRVVGTDTQYF. As DNA, the CDR3 is TGTGCCAGCAGTTCTCGCGTCGTCGGCACAGATACGCAGTATTTT.

The chain employs TRBV27 and TRBJ2-3; 11 bases line up with TRBD2. With 6 bases clipped from V and 0 bases from J, the junction kept 5 bases outside the gene matches. Germline lookup yields CDR1 MNHEY and CDR2 SMNVEV (reference sequence). This CDR3 region has 16 residues. In nucleotides, the CDR3 is TGTGCCAGCAGACCTTTAGCGGGGGGGAGCACAGATACGCAGTATTTT. Protein product: CASRPLAGGSTDTQYF.

Here the CDR3 reads CASSADSGETQYF. In DNA form, the CDR3 reads TGTGCCAGCAGCGCGGACAGTGGGGAGACCCAGTACTTC. This chain connects TRBV9 to TRBJ2-5; possibly TRBD1 for D (6 bases). The germline CDR1 and CDR2 sequences are SGDLS and YYNGEE. The CDR3 spans 13 residues. Trimming removed 3 bases from V and 5 bases from J, with 11 bases in between.

This clonotype has more than one count but fewer than ten. The chain recombines TRBV6-1 with TRBJ1-4; 7 nucleotides align to TRBD1. Germline CDR1 is MNHNS and CDR2 is SASEGT. After removal of 4 bases from V and 7 bases from J, the junction contained 6 bases not matched to a gene. The CDR3 has 14 residues. The CDR3 nucleotides read TGTGCCAGCAGTGGACAGGGTCTGAGTGAAAAACTGTTTTTT. Its protein is CASSGQGLSEKLFF.

The chain uses TRBV18 and TRBJ2-3; D uncertain. The CDR3 consists of 12 residues. V lost 6 bases, J lost 5 bases, and 9 bases lay in between. The germline gives CDR1 KGHSH, CDR2 LQKENI. CDR3 loop: CASSAKGDTQYF. CDR3 sequence (DNA): TGTGCCAGCTCGGCTAAGGGAGATACGCAGTATTTT.

The table lists this clonotype with a few counts. This chain connects TRBV12-3 or TRBV12-4 to TRBJ1-1; D call uncertain. V lost 6 bases and J 6 bases, leaving 20 bases between the germline ends. This CDR3 region has 15 residues. The DNA for the CDR3 is TGTGCCAGCAGGAACCTTGTGTCCCCCACCTCTGAAGCTTTCTTT. Translated: CASRNLVSPTSEAFF.

This clonotype was observed a handful of times. V is TRBV29-1 and J is TRBJ1-1, with D unresolved. The V end was cut by 3 bases, the J end by 8 bases, with 7 bases between. From germline, CDR1 is SQVTM and CDR2 ANQGSEA. The CDR3 length is 10 residues. The CDR3 sequence: CSVDRAEAFF. The CDR3 nucleotides are TGCAGCGTTGATCGGGCCGAAGCTTTCTTT. The full variable domain, rest sourced from reference TRBV29-1 and TRBJ1-1, is SAVISQKPSRDICQRGTSLTIQCQVDSQVTMMFWYRQQPGQSLTLIATANQGSEATYESGFVIDKFPISRPNLTFSTLTVSNMSPEDSSIYLCSVDRAEAFFGQGTRLTVV.

The sample holds many counts of this clonotype. CDR3 DNA sequence: TGTGCCAGCAGCTTAGTGCTGGGATCAGGAGATACGCAGTATTTT. Translating it yields CASSLVLGSGDTQYF. The V gene is TRBV7-9, the J gene TRBJ2-3, with no clear D. The germline V and J ends were trimmed by 1 base and 5 bases, with 13 bases remaining between them. Germline loops: CDR1 SEHNR, CDR2 FQNEAQ (reference sequence). The CDR3 contains 15 residues.

This clonotype was found a few times. The V call is TRBV7-9, the J call TRBJ2-1; 8 bases fit TRBD2. The ends lost 5 bases at V and 0 bases at J; junction bases unmatched: 6. The CDR3 is 16 residues long. CDR1 and CDR2 (germline): SEHNR, FQNEAQ (reference sequence). The CDR3 region has the DNA TGTGCCAGCAGCCATAGCGGGATGAGCTCCTACAATGAGCAGTTCTTC. This sequence encodes CASSHSGMSSYNEQFF.

A few counts support this clonotype. V and J are TRBV6-1 and TRBJ2-5, with 8 positions matching TRBD2. Trimming cost V 6 bases and J 2 bases; bases outside gene matches: 8. This CDR3 spans 15 amino acids. Germline assignment: CDR1 MNHNS and CDR2 SASEGT. The CDR3 reads CASRGLAGPQETQYF. The DNA for the CDR3 is TGTGCCAGCAGGGGTTTAGCGGGACCACAAGAGACCCAGTACTTC.

This sequence joins TRBV18 and TRBJ1-1, with unresolved D. The CDR3 length is 15 residues. Germline CDR1 reads KGHSH; CDR2 reads LQKENI. Trimming stripped 3 bases from V and 0 bases from J, with 11 bases between. In DNA form, the CDR3 reads TGTGCCAGCTCACCGGTAGTGGCGGTGAACACTGAAGCTTTCTTT. Its protein product is CASSPVVAVNTEAFF.

The rearrangement joins TRBV30 to TRBJ2-5; D may be TRBD1 or TRBD2 (5 bases each). The CDR3 covers 13 residues. Germline lookup yields CDR1 GTSNPN and CDR2 SVGIG (reference sequence). Trimming took 0 bases from V and 6 from J, leaving 11 bases between them. CDR3 sequence: CAWSVLREKTQYF. The CDR3 bases are TGTGCCTGGAGTGTACTCAGGGAGAAGACCCAGTACTTC.

This clonotype has only a few counts. This chain uses TRBV7-9 with TRBJ2-1; no clear D gene. The CDR3 spans 16 residues. Germline assignment: CDR1 SEHNR and CDR2 FQNEAQ (reference sequence). Trimming cost V 4 bases and J 6 bases, with 19 bases left between them. CDR3 in DNA: TGTGCCAGCAGCTCTACTATTCTAGTAAACTCCAATGAGCAGTTCTTC. This gives the protein CASSSTILVNSNEQFF. Drawing the rest from reference TRBV7-9 and TRBJ2-1, the complete variable domain is DTGVSQNPRHKITKRGQNVTFRCDPISEHNRLYWYRQTLGQGPEFLTYFQNEAQLEKSRLLSDRFSAERPKGSFSTLEIQRTEQGDSAMYLCASSSTILVNSNEQFFGPGTRLTVL.

The chain couples TRBV7-8 to TRBJ2-2; 15 bases agree with TRBD2. This CDR3 comprises 18 residues. Germline lookup yields CDR1 SGHVS and CDR2 FQNEAQ. Trimming cost V 5 bases and J 0 bases; bases outside gene matches: 4. CDR3 sequence: CASSVGLAGGANTGELFF. CDR3 in DNA: TGTGCCAGCAGCGTCGGACTAGCGGGAGGGGCGAACACCGGGGAGCTGTTTTTT.